The 22 T cell receptor beta chains given below trace back to one sample, sequenced in a study of T cell changes during pregnancy in multiple sclerosis. Only in-frame clones appear in the TCRdb table, and some are missing; sequencing was by immunoSEQ multiplex PCR. The sample holds tens of thousands of clones; around 92% are singletons and the top ten take 0.3% to 0.4%. The starting material was CD4+ T cells from peripheral blood mononuclear cells, obtained after pregnancy. The receptors come from a female donor with multiple sclerosis, enrolled in a pregnancy study.

The rearrangement uses TRBV2 and TRBJ2-2; a weak D match, TRBD1 (5 bases). The CDR3 length is 16 residues. Germline CDR1 reads SNHLY; CDR2 reads FYNNEI. V was pared by 2 bases and J by 1 base, with 11 bases between. The CDR3 DNA reads TGTGCCAGCAGTGAAATACGGACAAGGAACACCGGGGAGCTGTTTTTT. Its translation: CASSEIRTRNTGELFF.

The J gene is TRBJ2-3, the V gene TRBV7-9; 8 bases are shared with TRBD2. Germline V gene lookup returns CDR1 SEHNR and CDR2 FQNEAQ (reference sequence). This CDR3 comprises 17 residues. V was pared by 5 bases and J by 4 bases, with 14 bases of the junction left unmatched. CDR3: CASSLGTSSDSADTQYF. In DNA form, the CDR3 reads TGTGCCAGCAGCCTGGGGACTAGTAGTGATTCGGCAGATACGCAGTATTTT.

V gene TRBV27 combines with J gene TRBJ1-2; 7 bases align to TRBD1. The germline V gene has CDR1 MNHEY and CDR2 SMNVEV (reference sequence). J gave up 2 bases and V 3 bases, and 6 bases lay outside the gene matches. The CDR3 contains 15 residues. CDR3 sequence reads: CASSFLTGQNYGYTF. The CDR3 DNA follows: TGTGCCAGCAGTTTCCTGACAGGGCAGAACTATGGCTACACCTTC.

V usage is TRBV6-5 and J usage is TRBJ2-2; 7 positions agree with TRBD1. This CDR3 is built from 14 residues. Germline V gives CDR1 MNHEY, CDR2 SVGAGI. V shed 7 bases and J 3 bases; nucleotides not matched to a gene: 5. CDR3 sequence reads: CASNRDSYTGELFF. The DNA for the CDR3 is TGTGCCAGCAATCGGGACAGTTACACCGGGGAGCTGTTTTTT.

The rearrangement links TRBV30 to TRBJ1-1; D unresolved. Deletions cut 1 base from V and 3 bases from J, with 6 bases between. This CDR3 has 12 amino acids. Per germline, CDR1 GTSNPN and CDR2 SVGIG (reference sequence). The DNA of the CDR3 is TGTGCCTGGAGTGCCCGGGACACTGAAGCTTTCTTT. It translates to CAWSARDTEAFF.

The chain employs TRBV30 and TRBJ2-1; the D gene is possibly TRBD2 (6 bases). V lost 0 bases and J 8 bases, leaving 23 bases between the germline ends. CDR1 and CDR2 (germline): GTSNPN, SVGIG (reference sequence). CDR3 length: 17 residues. CDR3 residues: CAWSVSRTTSFADEQFF. The CDR3 DNA reads as TGTGCCTGGAGTGTCTCGCGGACTACCTCGTTTGCGGATGAGCAGTTCTTC.

The chain combines TRBV28 with TRBJ2-7; a possible D gene is TRBD1 (5 bases). V was trimmed by 2 bases and J by 9 bases, leaving 11 bases between them. The CDR3 runs to 12 residues. Germline V gene lookup returns CDR1 MDHEN and CDR2 SYDVKM. The CDR3: CASSLPRTPQYF. The CDR3 bases are TGTGCCAGCAGTTTACCCCGGACACCGCAGTACTTC.

This chain connects TRBV7-4 to TRBJ1-5; D gene uncertain. V lost 0 bases, J lost 7 bases, and 16 bases lay in between. There are 16 residues in the CDR3. Germline V CDR1 and CDR2: SGHVT, SQSDAQ. The CDR3 sequence: CASSLAPRQSGQPQHF. The CDR3 region has the DNA TGTGCCAGCAGCTTAGCCCCACGGCAGAGCGGCCAGCCCCAGCATTTT.

This chain joins TRBV5-1 and TRBJ2-3; TRBD2 might be the D (5 bases). V was shortened by 0 bases and J by 0 bases, with 14 bases between the two germline ends. The CDR3 contains 17 residues. The germline V gene has CDR1 SGHRS and CDR2 YFSETQ. The DNA of the CDR3 is TGCGCCAGCAGCTTGGCCCGGACTTCAGAAAGCACAGATACGCAGTATTTT. Protein product: CASSLARTSESTDTQYF.

This chain uses TRBV16 with TRBJ2-6, with 8 bases that match TRBD1. The CDR3 spans 16 residues. Germline V gene sequence: CDR1 KGHSY, CDR2 FQNENV. The ends lost 1 base at V and 2 bases at J; junction bases unmatched: 1. CDR3 protein: CASSQWDRTGANVLTF. The CDR3 bases are TGTGCCAGCAGCCAATGGGACAGGACTGGGGCCAACGTCCTGACTTTC.

This chain links TRBV5-3 with TRBJ2-1; D might be TRBD1 (5 bases). TRBV5-3 is an ORF for which the function is uncertain. The germline V and J ends were trimmed by 4 bases and 5 bases, with 10 bases remaining between them. The CDR3 has 13 amino acids. DNA of the CDR3: TGTGCCAGAAGCACTGACAGTCACAATGAGCAGTTCTTC. As protein: CARSTDSHNEQFF.

In this sample, this clone turned up once. The rearrangement uses TRBV7-8 and TRBJ2-1; TRBD2 aligns across 11 bases. Germline V gene data show CDR1 as SGHVS and CDR2 as FQNEAQ. V was pared by 3 bases and J by 8 bases, with 12 bases of the junction left unmatched. The CDR3 spans 17 residues. The DNA of the CDR3 is TGTGCCAGCAGCTTTAGCGGGGGGGCTAGAGGTTCAGATGAGCAGTTCTTC. Protein product: CASSFSGGARGSDEQFF.

The rearrangement joins TRBV10-2 to TRBJ2-5; the D is unclear. Germline V lookup: CDR1 WSHSY, CDR2 SAAADI. V gave up 6 bases and J gave up 3 bases, with 5 bases separating them. This CDR3 has 11 amino acids. The CDR3 region has the DNA TGCGCCAGCAGACAAAAAGAGACCCAGTACTTC. Translating gives CASRQKETQYF.

A single count supports this clone. This chain links TRBV14 with TRBJ1-1, with a possible D match to TRBD1 (6 bases). V dropped 6 bases and J dropped 4 bases, with 15 bases sitting between them. The CDR3 sequence is 14 residues long. Germline V gene sequence: CDR1 SGHDN, CDR2 FVKESK. The CDR3 nucleotides are TGTGCCAGCAGTCAGTCACAGGGATTCACTGAAGCTTTCTTT. It is translated as CASSQSQGFTEAFF.

This chain links TRBV30 with TRBJ2-6, with TRBD2 matching over 7 bases. The CDR3 runs 15 residues. Germline V gene sequence: CDR1 GTSNPN, CDR2 SVGIG (reference sequence). Losses at the gene ends were 8 bases for V and 2 bases for J; bases not matched to a gene: 9. The CDR3 DNA is TGTGCCGGCCCTCGGGGGGTTACTGGGGCCAACGTCCTGACTTTC. Translated: CAGPRGVTGANVLTF. The full variable domain, completed using reference TRBV30 and TRBJ2-6, is SQTIHQWPATLVQPVGSPLSLECTVEGTSNPNLYWYRQAAGRGLQLLFYSVGIGQISSEVPQNLSASRPQDRQFILSSKKLLLSDSGFYLCAGPRGVTGANVLTFGAGSRLTVL.

The V call is TRBV30, the J call TRBJ2-3; D perhaps matches TRBD2 (6 bases). Trimming removed 5 bases from V and 1 base from J, with 16 bases in between. The length of the CDR3 is 15 residues. Germline loops: CDR1 GTSNPN, CDR2 SVGIG (reference sequence). CDR3: CAWGAYREGTDTQYF. For the CDR3, the DNA is TGTGCCTGGGGGGCGTATAGGGAGGGCACAGATACGCAGTATTTT.

The rearrangement links TRBV2 to TRBJ1-2; D uncertain. This CDR3 region has 15 residues. CDR1 and CDR2 from the germline V gene are SNHLY and FYNNEI. V was trimmed by 5 bases and J by 4 bases, leaving 17 bases between them. The CDR3 DNA sequence: TGTGCCAGCAGTCCCGAGGCCCCCGAGGTCTATGGCTACACCTTC. Protein: CASSPEAPEVYGYTF.

V usage is TRBV7-6 and J usage is TRBJ2-5, with a tentative D call TRBD2 (6 bases). The CDR3 is 13 amino acids. Per germline, CDR1 SGHVS and CDR2 FNYEAQ. The V end was cut by 5 bases, the J end by 3 bases, with 10 bases between. The CDR3 bases are TGTGCCAGCAGCCCAGGACTAAAAGAGACCCAGTACTTC. Translated: CASSPGLKETQYF.

A note on this clone: The sample contains more than one DNA sequence encoding this CDR3. This sequence joins TRBV2 and TRBJ2-1; D remains unclear. The CDR3 runs 13 residues. Germline V gives CDR1 SNHLY, CDR2 FYNNEI. Trimming shortened V by 2 bases and J by 7 bases, and 9 bases separated the two germline ends. Written as DNA, the CDR3 is TGTGCCAGCAGTGAACTAGAAGATAATGAGCAGTTCTTC. It codes for CASSELEDNEQFF.

The rearrangement uses TRBV28 and TRBJ1-1; D remains ambiguous. The V gene's germline CDR1 is MDHEN and CDR2 SYDVKM. This CDR3 region has 15 residues. V was cut by 5 bases and J by 1 base, with 14 bases left in between. CDR3 loop: CASSPDGKWNTEAFF. The CDR3 DNA reads TGTGCCAGCAGTCCGGACGGGAAATGGAACACTGAAGCTTTCTTT.

The gene calls are TRBV2 and TRBJ2-2, with 10 bases lining up with TRBD2. V lost 3 bases to trimming and J lost 7 bases; unmatched junction nucleotides: 8. The length of the CDR3 is 16 residues. The V gene's germline CDR1 is SNHLY and CDR2 FYNNEI. This chain's CDR3 is CASSDVSGGLVGELFF. Written as DNA, the CDR3 is TGTGCCAGCAGTGACGTTAGCGGGGGGCTGGTCGGGGAGCTGTTTTTT.

This chain connects TRBV5-6 to TRBJ1-2; 7 bases are a match to TRBD1. With 4 bases clipped from V and 4 bases from J, the junction kept 13 bases outside the gene matches. The CDR3 sequence is 16 residues long. Per the germline V gene, CDR1 is SGHDT and CDR2 is YYEEEE. The CDR3 DNA is TGTGCCAGCAGCGGGACGACAGGGTTGGGGTCCTATGGCTACACCTTC. Protein: CASSGTTGLGSYGYTF.